The 28 T cell receptor beta chains presented below share a single source sample, sequenced in a study of T cells in Graves' hyperthyroidism and ophthalmopathy. RNA transcripts yielded amplified TCR beta CDR3 regions. The TCR CDR3 first-round RT-PCR relied on the HTBI primer set. TCRdb redid the calling of the multiplex PCR reads with MiXCR, one entry per CDR3 protein. The sample carries roughly 170,000 distinct CDR3 sequences, 17% recorded once. Input material: blood. The receptors derive from a woman aged 45-65 years with Graves' hyperthyroidism.

The sample holds many counts of this clonotype. The J gene is TRBJ1-2, the V gene TRBV20-1, with 10 positions matching TRBD1. This CDR3 region has 15 residues. V dropped 0 bases and J dropped 3; count of bases not matched to a gene: 4. In germline, CDR1 is DFQATT, CDR2 SNEGSKA (reference sequence). This chain's CDR3 is CSAREPGQGDYGYTF. In DNA form, the CDR3 reads TGCAGTGCTAGAGAGCCCGGACAGGGGGACTATGGCTACACCTTC.

This clonotype was counted ten times or more. The rearrangement uses TRBV20-1 and TRBJ2-1; 11 bases align to TRBD2. Losses at the gene ends were 5 bases for V and 7 bases for J; bases not matched to a gene: 4. The CDR3 runs to 13 residues. Germline CDR1 DFQATT, CDR2 SNEGSKA (reference sequence). CDR3 coding DNA: TGCAGTGCTGACACTAGCGGGGGAAATGAGCAGTTCTTC. Protein: CSADTSGGNEQFF.

This clonotype was found many times. The CDR3 loop reads CASPRKNTGELFF. The CDR3 DNA reads TGTGCCAGTCCCAGAAAGAACACCGGGGAGCTGTTTTTT. The gene calls are TRBV19 and TRBJ2-2, with D uncertain. Trimming took 8 bases from V and 1 from J, leaving 8 bases between them. Germline V lookup: CDR1 LNHDA, CDR2 SQIVND (reference sequence). The CDR3 totals 13 residues.

Details on this clonotype: One junction end does not reproduce the germline sequence, and a read error may be involved. The chain carries TRBV9 and TRBJ1-6; 7 bases line up with TRBD1. Germline CDR1 SGDLS, CDR2 YYNGEE. The CDR3 sequence is 15 residues long. The CDR3 region is CASSVRDSFNSPPYF. CDR3 DNA: TGTGCCAGCAGCGTGAGGGACAGTTTTAATTCACCCCCCTACTTT.

This clonotype has a count of ten or more. The chain has TRBV11-2 and TRBJ1-2; 10 bases line up with TRBD1. Germline assignment: CDR1 SGHAT and CDR2 FQNNGV. The J segment lost 10 bases and the V segment lost 5 bases, leaving 10 bases of the junction unmatched. CDR3 size: 14 residues. The CDR3 reads CASSISGQGFAYTF. CDR3 in DNA: TGTGCCAGCAGCATATCGGGACAGGGGTTTGCCTACACCTTC.

The genes are TRBV11-2 and TRBJ2-7; 9 bases line up with TRBD1. The junction had 6 bases not matched to a gene; V was cut back by 3 bases and J by 3 bases. The germline V gene has CDR1 SGHAT and CDR2 FQNNGV. The CDR3 is 15 amino acids. The CDR3 loop reads CASSLETGGVYEQYF. The CDR3 region has the DNA TGTGCCAGCAGCTTGGAGACAGGGGGGGTCTACGAGCAGTACTTC. Complete variable domain (other parts from reference TRBV11-2 and TRBJ2-7): EAGVAQSPRYKIIEKRQSVAFWCNPISGHATLYWYQQILGQGPKLLIQFQNNGVVDDSQLPKDRFSAERLKGVDSTLKIQPAKLEDSAVYLCASSLETGGVYEQYFGPGTRLTVT.

At least ten counts were recorded for this clonotype. As DNA, the CDR3 is TGCAGTGCTACACCTCTAGGATCCATTCAGTACTTC. This gives the protein CSATPLGSIQYF. This chain joins TRBV20-1 and TRBJ2-4; D not resolved. The CDR3 consists of 12 residues. V was trimmed by 4 bases and J by 9 bases, leaving 13 bases between them. Looked up from germline, CDR1 is DFQATT and CDR2 is SNEGSKA (reference sequence).

This clonotype was recorded at least ten times. The chain combines TRBV27 with TRBJ1-2; no clear D gene. This CDR3 is 13 amino acids long. V gave up 5 bases and J gave up 4 bases, with 11 bases separating them. Looked up from germline, CDR1 is MNHEY and CDR2 is SMNVEV (reference sequence). CDR3 nucleotide sequence: TGTGCCAGCAGTCCAGGACCGGCCTATGGCTACACCTTC. Its translation is CASSPGPAYGYTF.

This clonotype was detected many times. V is TRBV24-1 and J is TRBJ2-7; D may correspond to TRBD1 or TRBD2 (5 bases each). Deletions cut 3 bases from V and 6 bases from J, with 23 bases between. The V gene's germline CDR1 is KGHDR and CDR2 SFDVKD. The CDR3 spans 17 residues. In DNA, the CDR3 is TGTGCCACCAGTGATCCTGGGACCGGGACGGGGACGGGCGAGCAGTACTTC. It encodes CATSDPGTGTGTGEQYF.

This clonotype was detected ten times or more. The chain recombines TRBV11-2 with TRBJ2-7; 7 bases align to TRBD2. The CDR3 totals 13 residues. V gave up 3 bases and J gave up 2 bases; unmatched junction bases: 1. Germline CDR1 reads SGHAT; CDR2 reads FQNNGV. In DNA form, the CDR3 reads TGTGCCAGCAGCTTCGGGGGGACCTACGAGCAGTACTTC. Its protein is CASSFGGTYEQYF.

This clonotype was counted ten times or more. The J gene is TRBJ1-1, the V gene TRBV6-1; possible D gene TRBD1, 5 bases. The CDR3 is 13 residues long. Germline-derived CDR1 and CDR2 are MNHNS and SASEGT. Deletions cut 6 bases from V and 1 base from J, with 9 bases between. The CDR3 DNA is TGTGCCAGCAGCGGGACGGCGAACACTGAAGCTTTCTTT. This gives the protein CASSGTANTEAFF.

The V call is TRBV29-1, the J call TRBJ2-2, with D possibly matching TRBD2 (6 bases). CDR1 is SQVTM and CDR2 is ANQGSEA in the germline V gene. The CDR3 contains 14 residues. Trimming pared 4 bases from V and 4 bases from J, leaving 13 bases between. CDR3 region: CSVGAVGGTGELFF. In DNA, the CDR3 is TGCAGCGTTGGGGCAGTGGGGGGCACCGGGGAGCTGTTTTTT.

This clonotype was recorded many times. The chain combines TRBV7-9 with TRBJ2-1; D remains unclear. CDR3 length: 14 residues. Germline CDR1 and CDR2: SEHNR and FQNEAQ (reference sequence). V was shortened by 3 bases and J by 0 bases, with 6 bases between the two germline ends. The CDR3 region has the DNA TGTGCCAGCAGCTTGGACGGCTCCTACAATGAGCAGTTCTTC. Protein sequence: CASSLDGSYNEQFF. Using reference TRBV7-9 and TRBJ2-1 for the parts outside the CDR3, the full variable domain is DTGVSQNPRHKITKRGQNVTFRCDPISEHNRLYWYRQTLGQGPEFLTYFQNEAQLEKSRLLSDRFSAERPKGSFSTLEIQRTEQGDSAMYLCASSLDGSYNEQFFGPGTRLTVL.

This clonotype appeared a few times. DNA for the CDR3: TGCAGTGCTAGAGAAAATACCGGATTTTATAGCAATCAGCCCCAGCATTTT. Translation gives CSARENTGFYSNQPQHF. This sequence joins TRBV20-1 and TRBJ1-5, with D unresolved. Germline V gene data show CDR1 as DFQATT and CDR2 as SNEGSKA (reference sequence). This CDR3 has 17 amino acids. The V end was cut by 0 bases, the J end by 0 bases, with 15 bases between.

This clonotype was counted many times. V usage is TRBV24-1 and J usage is TRBJ1-5, with D tentatively TRBD1 (6 bases). This CDR3 has 14 amino acids. V shed 4 bases and J shed 3 bases, with 9 bases lying between them. Germline CDR1 and CDR2: KGHDR and SFDVKD. The CDR3 here is CATSEGQLNQPQHF. The CDR3 DNA is TGTGCCACCAGTGAAGGACAGCTCAATCAGCCCCAGCATTTT.

In this sample, this clonotype turned up a few times. This chain uses TRBV9 with TRBJ2-1, with D possibly being TRBD2 (7 bases). The CDR3 runs 15 residues. The V gene lost 4 bases and the J gene lost 7 bases, with 18 bases spanning the gap. CDR1 is SGDLS, CDR2 YYNGEE, per germline. CDR3 sequence: CASSPGGPGWNEQFF. For the CDR3, the DNA is TGTGCCAGCAGCCCCGGGGGGCCGGGGTGGAATGAGCAGTTCTTC.

At least ten counts were recorded for this clonotype. This chain links TRBV2 with TRBJ2-7, with D possibly being TRBD2 (6 bases). The germline V gene encodes CDR1 SNHLY and CDR2 FYNNEI. The CDR3 sequence is 13 residues long. The V gene lost 6 bases and the J gene lost 2 bases, with 11 bases spanning the gap. The CDR3 coding sequence is TGTGCCAGCAGGAACGGGGGAGCCTACGAGCAGTACTTC. Translation gives CASRNGGAYEQYF.

This CDR3 reads CASSQDHRAGLAFF. The DNA of the CDR3 is TGCGCCAGCAGCCAAGATCACAGGGCAGGACTAGCTTTCTTT. The rearrangement links TRBV4-1 to TRBJ1-1; a possible D gene is TRBD1 (6 bases). The germline CDR1 and CDR2 sequences are MGHRA and YSYEKL. This CDR3 comprises 14 residues. V was trimmed by 0 bases and J by 10 bases, leaving 15 bases between them.

The table lists this clonotype with many counts. This chain joins TRBV5-8 and TRBJ2-1, with no clear D. The CDR3 is made up of 15 amino acids. Germline CDR1 is SGHTS and CDR2 is YDEGEE. The germline V and J ends were trimmed by 2 bases and 0 bases, with 9 bases remaining between them. CDR3 DNA: TGTGCCAGCAGCTTCGGACCGAGCTCCTACAATGAGCAGTTCTTC. This codes for CASSFGPSSYNEQFF. Drawing the rest from reference TRBV5-8 and TRBJ2-1, the complete variable domain is EAGVTQSPTHLIKTRGQQATLRCSPISGHTSVYWYQQALGLGLQFLLWYDEGEERNRGNFPPRFSGRQFPNYSSELNVNALELEDSALYLCASSFGPSSYNEQFFGPGTRLTVL.

This clonotype has a count of ten or more. DNA for the CDR3: TGTGCCACTGCCAGATCTACTGACGTCTACGAGCAGTACTTC. Its protein product is CATARSTDVYEQYF. The chain is built from TRBV10-3 and TRBJ2-7; D is ambiguous. Germline CDR1 is ENHRY and CDR2 is SYGVKD. V was pared by 10 bases and J by 3 bases, with 19 bases between. The CDR3 extends over 14 amino acids.

This clonotype was detected many times. The rearrangement links TRBV5-1 to TRBJ1-1; D is undetermined. V shed 0 bases and J shed 4 bases, with 13 bases lying between them. This CDR3 has 15 residues. Germline values: CDR1 SGHRS, CDR2 YFSETQ. CDR3 in amino acids: CASSLVVGQSTEAFF. DNA of the CDR3: TGCGCCAGCAGCTTGGTGGTTGGGCAAAGCACTGAAGCTTTCTTT.

This clonotype was counted at least ten times. This sequence joins TRBV7-6 and TRBJ1-1; D gene unclear. This CDR3 is 15 amino acids long. V was trimmed by 0 bases and J by 1 base, leaving 9 bases between them. Germline lookup yields CDR1 SGHVS and CDR2 FNYEAQ. Here the CDR3 reads CASSLAIGQNTEAFF. In DNA form, the CDR3 reads TGTGCCAGCAGCTTAGCAATTGGGCAGAACACTGAAGCTTTCTTT.

This clonotype was recorded once. The chain carries TRBV28 and TRBJ2-1; D is possibly TRBD1 or TRBD2 (5 bases each). CDR1 and CDR2 (germline): MDHEN, SYDVKM. Trimming stripped 8 bases from V and 2 bases from J, with 13 bases between. CDR3 length: 14 residues. The CDR3 DNA sequence: TGTGCCAGCTCGGGACCAGAGACCTACAATGAGCAGTTCTTC. Its protein is CASSGPETYNEQFF.

This clonotype has a count of ten or more. The rearrangement links TRBV7-2 to TRBJ2-6, with D uncertain. The CDR3 has 15 residues. Trimming cost V 5 bases and J 0 bases, with 8 bases left between them. Germline CDR1 and CDR2: SGHTA and FQGNSA. CDR3 DNA: TGTGCCAGCAGCCCCCTGTACTCTGGGGCCAACGTCCTGACTTTC. As protein: CASSPLYSGANVLTF.

This chain connects TRBV18 to TRBJ1-2; D unresolved. Germline V lookup: CDR1 KGHSH, CDR2 LQKENI. This CDR3 contains 15 residues. Trimming took off 3 bases at V and 2 bases at J, with 13 bases between the two ends. CDR3 protein: CASSPPRTRNYGYTF. The CDR3 DNA reads TGTGCCAGCTCACCTCCGAGGACGAGAAACTATGGCTACACCTTC.

Many counts were recorded for this clonotype. The chain has TRBV29-1 and TRBJ2-3, with D possibly matching TRBD1 (6 bases). There are 14 residues in the CDR3. The V gene's germline CDR1 is SQVTM and CDR2 ANQGSEA. V was pared by 4 bases and J by 4 bases, with 15 bases between. In DNA, the CDR3 is TGCAGCGTTGCCCGCAGGGGCGGGCCAGATACGCAGTATTTT. Protein product: CSVARRGGPDTQYF.

The sample holds many counts of this clonotype. V usage is TRBV20-1 and J usage is TRBJ1-1, with D possibly being TRBD1 (5 bases). Germline lookup yields CDR1 DFQATT and CDR2 SNEGSKA (reference sequence). The CDR3 runs 13 residues. CDR3 protein: CSPGGNMNTEAFF. CDR3 bases: TGCAGCCCCGGGGGGAACATGAACACTGAAGCTTTCTTT.

This clonotype has ten or more counts. The chain combines TRBV9 with TRBJ2-1; 13 nucleotides agree with TRBD2. Unmatched junction bases numbered 5, after V lost 3 bases and J lost 8 bases. The germline V gene encodes CDR1 SGDLS and CDR2 YYNGEE. The CDR3 covers 15 residues. CDR3 DNA sequence: TGTGCCAGCAGCGAACTAGCGGGGGGGCCTGATGAGCAGTTCTTC. It is translated as CASSELAGGPDEQFF.